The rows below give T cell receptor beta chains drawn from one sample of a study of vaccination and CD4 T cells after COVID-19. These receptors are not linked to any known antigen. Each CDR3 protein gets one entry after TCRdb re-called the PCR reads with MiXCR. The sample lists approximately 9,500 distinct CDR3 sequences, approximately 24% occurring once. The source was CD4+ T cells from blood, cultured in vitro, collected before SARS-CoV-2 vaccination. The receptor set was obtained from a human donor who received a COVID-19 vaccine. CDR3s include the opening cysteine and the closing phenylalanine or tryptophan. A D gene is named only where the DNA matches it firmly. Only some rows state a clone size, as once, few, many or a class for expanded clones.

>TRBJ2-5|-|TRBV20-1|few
CSADPGGLGETQYF
TGCAGTGCAGACCCGGGGGGCCTGGGAGAGACCCAGTACTTC
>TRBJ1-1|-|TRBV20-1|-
CSASWTTEAFF
TGCAGTGCTTCTTGGACCACTGAAGCTTTCTTT
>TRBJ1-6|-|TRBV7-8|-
CASSIAAENSPLHF
TGTGCCAGCAGCATCGCAGCAGAGAATTCACCCCTCCACTTT
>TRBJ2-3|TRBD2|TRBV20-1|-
CSAETGTSGGTDTQYF
TGCAGTGCTGAGACCGGGACTAGCGGGGGCACAGATACGCAGTATTTT
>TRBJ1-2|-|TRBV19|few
CASRQAMGYGYTF
TGTGCCAGTAGACAGGCTATGGGCTATGGCTACACCTTC
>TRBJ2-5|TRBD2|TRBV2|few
CASSEPTSGGDETQYF
TGTGCCAGCAGTGAACCGACTAGCGGGGGAGACGAGACCCAGTACTTC
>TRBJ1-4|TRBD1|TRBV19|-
CASSRDDRGAANEKLFF
TGTGCCAGTAGTAGAGACGACAGGGGAGCAGCTAATGAAAAACTGTTTTTT
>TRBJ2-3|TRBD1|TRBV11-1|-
CASSSGTGWADTQYF
TGTGCCAGCAGCAGCGGGACAGGGTGGGCAGATACGCAGTATTTT
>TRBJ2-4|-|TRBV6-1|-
CASSEEGQEGNIQYF
TGTGCCAGCAGTGAAGAGGGGCAGGAGGGGAACATTCAGTACTTC
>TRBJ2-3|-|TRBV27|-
CASSLWPGTSTDTQYF
TGTGCCAGCAGTTTATGGCCCGGGACTAGCACAGATACGCAGTATTTT
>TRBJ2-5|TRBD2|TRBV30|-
CAWSVGVAGNSETQYF
TGTGCCTGGAGTGTAGGGGTAGCGGGGAACTCGGAGACCCAGTACTTC
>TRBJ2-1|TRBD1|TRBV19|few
CASSTGIRGLVYNEQFF
TGTGCCAGTAGTACAGGGATCAGGGGGCTCGTATACAATGAGCAGTTCTTC
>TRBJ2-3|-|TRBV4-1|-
CASSQVLSLAPDTQYF
TGCGCCAGCAGCCAAGTCTTGAGTCTAGCCCCAGATACGCAGTATTTT
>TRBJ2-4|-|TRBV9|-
CASSQGVGLTNIQYF
TGTGCCAGCAGCCAGGGTGTTGGACTGACGAACATTCAGTACTTC
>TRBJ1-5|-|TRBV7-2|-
CASSLPGDNQPQHF
TGTGCCAGCAGCTTGCCAGGGGACAATCAGCCCCAGCATTTT
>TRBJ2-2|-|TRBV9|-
CASSEGGLRTGELFF
TGTGCCAGCAGCGAGGGGGGGCTGAGAACCGGGGAGCTGTTTTTT
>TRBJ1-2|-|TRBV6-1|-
CASTTLAGRYGYTF
TGTGCCAGCACTACACTAGCTGGGCGCTATGGCTACACCTTC
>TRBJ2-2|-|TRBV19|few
CASPSGGTGELFF
TGTGCCAGCCCTTCTGGGGGGACCGGGGAGCTGTTTTTT
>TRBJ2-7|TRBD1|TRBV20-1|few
CSALDRGYEQYF
TGCAGTGCCCTTGACAGGGGATACGAGCAGTACTTC
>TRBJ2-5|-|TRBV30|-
CAWSVLETQYF
TGTGCCTGGAGTGTTCTCGAGACCCAGTACTTC
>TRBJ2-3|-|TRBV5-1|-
CASSPRDRGTDTQYF
TGCGCCAGCAGCCCCCGGGACCGGGGCACAGATACGCAGTATTTT
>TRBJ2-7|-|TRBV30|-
CAWSMGGSTYEQYF
TGTGCCTGGAGTATGGGGGGTTCGACCTACGAGCAGTACTTC
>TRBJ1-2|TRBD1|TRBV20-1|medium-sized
CSARGQGGGYTF
TGCAGTGCCAGGGGGCAGGGGGGTGGCTACACCTTC
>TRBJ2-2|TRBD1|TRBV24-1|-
CATMGQGLVGELFF
TGTGCCACCATGGGACAGGGTTTGGTCGGGGAGCTGTTTTTT
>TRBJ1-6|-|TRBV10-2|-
CASSDQGYSPLHF
TGCGCCAGCAGTGACCAGGGGTACTCACCCCTCCACTTT
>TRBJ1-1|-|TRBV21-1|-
CASSKDPGSNTEAFF
TGTGCCAGCAGCAAAGACCCAGGGTCGAACACTGAAGCTTTCTTT
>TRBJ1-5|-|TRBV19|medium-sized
CASSIGIRNQPQHF
TGTGCCAGTAGTATAGGAATTCGCAATCAGCCCCAGCATTTT
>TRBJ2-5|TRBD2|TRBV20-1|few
CSARAGLAGGLLQETQYF
TGCAGTGCTAGAGCCGGACTAGCGGGGGGCCTACTCCAAGAGACCCAGTACTTC
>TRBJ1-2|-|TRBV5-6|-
CASSLRGTLNYGYTF
TGTGCCAGCAGCTTGAGAGGGACTCTTAACTATGGCTACACCTTC
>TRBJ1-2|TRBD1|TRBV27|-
CASSGTGGYRYTF
TGTGCCAGCAGTGGGACAGGGGGTTATCGCTACACCTTC
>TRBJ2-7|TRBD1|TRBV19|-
CASSPPGTETRQYF
TGTGCCAGTAGTCCCCCCGGGACAGAGACCCGGCAGTACTTC
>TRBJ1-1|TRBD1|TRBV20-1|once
CSAGQGAAEAFF
TGCAGTGCTGGACAGGGGGCCGCTGAAGCTTTCTTT
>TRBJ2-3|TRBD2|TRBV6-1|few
CASVLAGVRFTDTQYF
TGTGCCAGCGTCCTAGCGGGGGTAAGATTCACAGATACGCAGTATTTT
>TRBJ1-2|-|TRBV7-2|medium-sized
CASSLGQIIHGYTF
TGTGCCAGCAGCTTAGGACAGATTATCCATGGCTACACCTTC
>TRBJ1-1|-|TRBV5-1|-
CPSSLAQNAEAFF
TGCCCCAGCAGCTTGGCCCAAAACGCTGAAGCTTTCTTT
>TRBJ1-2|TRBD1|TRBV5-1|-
CASSLEQGASGYTF
TGCGCCAGCAGCTTGGAACAGGGGGCCTCGGGCTACACCTTC
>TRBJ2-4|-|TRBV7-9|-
CASSLGEVGGPLYGIQYF
TGTGCCAGCAGCTTAGGGGAGGTGGGGGGGCCACTTTACGGCATTCAGTACTTC
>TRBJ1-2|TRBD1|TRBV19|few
CASSPRDRNYGYTF
TGTGCCAGTAGTCCCAGGGACAGAAACTATGGCTACACCTTC
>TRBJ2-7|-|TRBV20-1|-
CSARLGPRGEQYF
TGCAGTGCTAGACTCGGCCCGCGCGGCGAGCAGTACTTC
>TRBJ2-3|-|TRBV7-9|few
CASSLASRGKDTQYF
TGTGCCAGCAGCTTGGCCTCGAGAGGGAAAGATACGCAGTATTTT
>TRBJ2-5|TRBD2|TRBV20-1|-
CSARTLIAGVKQETQYF
TGCAGTGCTAGAACTCTGATAGCGGGAGTAAAACAAGAGACCCAGTACTTC
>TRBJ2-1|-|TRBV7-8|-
CASSVMRKASSEQFF
TGTGCCAGCAGCGTGATGAGAAAGGCTAGCAGTGAGCAGTTCTTC